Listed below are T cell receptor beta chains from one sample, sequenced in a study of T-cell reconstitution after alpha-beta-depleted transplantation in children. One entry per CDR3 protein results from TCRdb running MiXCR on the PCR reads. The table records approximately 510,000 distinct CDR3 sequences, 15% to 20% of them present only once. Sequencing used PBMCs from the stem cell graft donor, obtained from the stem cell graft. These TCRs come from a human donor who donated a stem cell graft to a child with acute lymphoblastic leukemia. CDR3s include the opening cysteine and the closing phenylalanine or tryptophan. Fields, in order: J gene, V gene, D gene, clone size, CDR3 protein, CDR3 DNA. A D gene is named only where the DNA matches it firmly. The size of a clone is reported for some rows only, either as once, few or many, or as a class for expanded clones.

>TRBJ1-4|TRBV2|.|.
CASSESGRANEKLFF
TGTGCCAGCAGTGAATCCGGCAGGGCTAATGAAAAACTGTTTTTT
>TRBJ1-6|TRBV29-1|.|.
CSVLWGTNSPLHF
TGCAGCGTTCTGTGGGGAACCAATTCACCCCTCCACTTT
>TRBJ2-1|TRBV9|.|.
CASSASRGSSYNEQFF
TGTGCCAGCAGCGCCAGTCGGGGGTCCTCCTACAATGAGCAGTTCTTC
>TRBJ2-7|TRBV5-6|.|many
CASTPRVADSYEQYF
TGTGCCAGCACCCCGAGGGTAGCGGACTCCTACGAGCAGTACTTC
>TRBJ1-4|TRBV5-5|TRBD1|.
CASSFQGRTGAEKLFF
TGTGCCAGCAGCTTTCAGGGGAGGACAGGGGCGGAAAAACTGTTTTTT
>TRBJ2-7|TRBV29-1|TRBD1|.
CSVESQGALGEQYF
TGCAGCGTTGAATCACAGGGGGCTTTGGGCGAGCAGTACTTC
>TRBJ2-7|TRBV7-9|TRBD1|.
CASSPGDRGSYEQYF
TGTGCCAGCAGCCCAGGGGACAGGGGATCCTACGAGCAGTACTTC
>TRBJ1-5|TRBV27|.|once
CASSFGSGLQPQHF
TGTGCCAGCAGTTTTGGGTCAGGGCTTCAGCCCCAGCATTTT
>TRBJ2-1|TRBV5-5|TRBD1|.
CASSSSTGTYNEQFF
TGTGCCAGCAGCTCTTCGACAGGGACCTACAATGAGCAGTTCTTC
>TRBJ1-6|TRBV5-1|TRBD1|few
CASSPRDSNSPLHF
TGCGCCAGCAGCCCGCGGGACAGTAATTCACCCCTCCACTTT
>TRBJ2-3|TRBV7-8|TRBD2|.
CASSLLLSGRSTDTQYF
TGTGCCAGCAGCCTCCTCCTCAGCGGGAGGAGCACAGATACGCAGTATTTT
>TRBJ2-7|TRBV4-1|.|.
CASSHVRWDGEQYF
TGCGCCAGCAGCCATGTGAGGTGGGACGGCGAGCAGTACTTC
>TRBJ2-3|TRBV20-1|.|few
CSARRGIPSTDTQYF
TGCAGTGCTAGAAGGGGGATCCCATCGACAGATACGCAGTATTTT
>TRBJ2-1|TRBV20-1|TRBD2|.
CSAPDWTSGRVSYNEQFF
TGCAGTGCTCCAGATTGGACTAGCGGGAGGGTTTCCTACAATGAGCAGTTCTTC